Listed below are T cell receptor beta chains from one sample, sequenced in a study of CD8+ T cells in alopecia areata. The assay was immunoSEQ multiplex PCR, and TCRdb's table has in-frame clones only and misses some. The sample carries about 160,000 clones, about two thirds recorded once. The sequencing here drew on CD4+ T cells sorted from blood, taken at week 4, from a patient treated with tofacitinib. These TCRs come from a human donor with alopecia areata. The conserved cysteine and the conserved F or W are not part of the CDR3 here.

TRBJ2-5,TRBV9,ASSAGTGLPETQY
TRBJ2-7,TRBV4-1,ASSQDFNEQY
TRBJ1-2,TRBV4-3,ASSQAPGVNDGYT
TRBJ2-2,TRBV7-9,ASSLVGRDGELF
TRBJ1-5,TRBV30,AWSLRRGEQPQH
TRBJ1-2,TRBV5-4,ASSSLDRGKGYT
TRBJ2-5,TRBV6-5,ASSYRRLTQETQY
TRBJ1-6,TRBV7-9,ASSLTGSNSPLH
TRBJ2-5,TRBV29-1,SFSTSEFQETQY
TRBJ2-5,TRBV19,ASSMGLRTGDETQY
TRBJ2-6,TRBV27,ASRRLRAFGGANVLT
TRBJ2-3,TRBV20-1,SAGSADTQY
TRBJ2-5,TRBV7-9,ASSLYGTSGGETQY
TRBJ1-6,TRBV25-1,ASTLSGDVPLH
TRBJ1-1,TRBV29-1,SVDRGAEAF
TRBJ2-7,TRBV29-1,SVVGGIGEQY
TRBJ2-5,TRBV11-2,ASSPPLWASGEETQY
TRBJ2-3,TRBV20-1,SAGAGDTQY
TRBJ1-6,TRBV30,AWSVHSFGSPLH
TRBJ1-6,TRBV9,ASSLGQGSSPLH
TRBJ2-7,TRBV4-2,ASSPMDSGQGMDEQY
TRBJ1-6,TRBV4-1,ASSHDGKGASSPLH
TRBJ2-3,TRBV29-1,SVEDLTQLYTQY
TRBJ2-3,TRBV29-1,SVDRESPDTQY
TRBJ1-2,TRBV19,ASSIDLGRTDNYGYT
TRBJ1-5,TRBV30,AWSQSGDQPQH
TRBJ1-6,TRBV2,ASSDGGSPLH
TRBJ2-2,TRBV29-1,SVTGTANTGELF
TRBJ2-3,TRBV14,ASSQESAIASTDTQY
TRBJ2-3,TRBV18,ASSPRASTDTQY
TRBJ1-2,TRBV4-1,ASSQGYGQGIPGYT
TRBJ2-1,TRBV20-1,SAELNNEQF
TRBJ2-3,TRBV10-3,AISSGTSGNTDTQY
TRBJ2-2,TRBV29-1,SVSLQGGRELF
TRBJ1-1,TRBV30,AWSGQGAMNTEAF
TRBJ2-5,TRBV5-6,ASSLDRIQETQY
TRBJ2-2,TRBV19,ASRYPGNTNTGELF
TRBJ2-5,TRBV5-1,ASSWQGAQETQY
TRBJ2-6,TRBV29-1,SVTPGGASGANVLT
TRBJ2-1,TRBV2,ASQDRVAPTEQF
TRBJ2-3,TRBV30,AWSPLVGGTQY
TRBJ2-7,TRBV5-1,ASSLGDRGGSYEQY
TRBJ1-1,TRBV7-9,ASSLVSQPNTEAF
TRBJ2-3,TRBV9,ASTSTSGTRTDTQY
TRBJ2-7,TRBV29-1,SVRQGVSYEQY